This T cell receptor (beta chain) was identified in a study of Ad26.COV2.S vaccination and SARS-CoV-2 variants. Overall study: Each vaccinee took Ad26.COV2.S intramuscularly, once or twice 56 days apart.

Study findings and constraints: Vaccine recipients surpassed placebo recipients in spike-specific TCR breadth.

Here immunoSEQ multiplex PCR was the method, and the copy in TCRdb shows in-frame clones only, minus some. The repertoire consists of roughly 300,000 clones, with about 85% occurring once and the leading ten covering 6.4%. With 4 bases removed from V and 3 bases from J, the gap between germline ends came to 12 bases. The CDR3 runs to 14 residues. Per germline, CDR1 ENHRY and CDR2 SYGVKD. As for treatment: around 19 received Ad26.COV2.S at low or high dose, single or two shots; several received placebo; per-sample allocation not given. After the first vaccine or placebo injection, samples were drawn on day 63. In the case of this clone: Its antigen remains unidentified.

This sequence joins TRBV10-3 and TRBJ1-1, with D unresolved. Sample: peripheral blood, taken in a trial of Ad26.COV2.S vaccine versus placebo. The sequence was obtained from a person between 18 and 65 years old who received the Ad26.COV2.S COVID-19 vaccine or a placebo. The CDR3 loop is CAISVALRDTEAFF. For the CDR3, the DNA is TGTGCCATCAGTGTAGCCTTGCGGGACACTGAAGCTTTCTTT.